This T cell receptor (beta chain) was recorded in a study of cytomegalovirus exposure and HLA in healthy donors. Findings of the study overall: The Asian-associated ancestry cluster reportedly had fewer N-insertions than the roughly 670-donor mean in a later analysis.

Amplification used 60 Vbeta primers and 13 Jbeta primers. The table came from immunoSEQ multiplex PCR; TCRdb's copy has only in-frame clones and leaves some out. This table lists roughly 60,000 clones. The J segment lost 6 bases and the V segment lost 4 bases, leaving 4 bases of the junction unmatched. Germline values: CDR1 SGHNT, CDR2 YYREEE (reference sequence). This CDR3 spans 14 amino acids. With respect to this clone: Its antigen is not known.

This clonotype was obtained from a male donor in good health and CMV-seronegative. This rearrangement joins TRBV5-4 to TRBJ2-1, with 10 bases fitting TRBD2. Sequenced: PBMCs. In DNA form, the CDR3 reads TGTGCCAGCAGCGGGATAGCGGGGGGCAATGAGCAGTTCTTC. This translates into CASSGIAGGNEQFF.